This T cell receptor beta chain was observed in a study of T cells in women clearing cervical HPV infection. About the study: Controls gave blood once infection was undetectable; cases at lesion identification. Findings and caveats of the study: Repertoire richness, not evenness, was significantly elevated in CIN3+ cases versus controls. Controls had more TRBV6-7 (about 0.16%) than cases (about 0.11%). A classifier using richness and V gene abundances reached an AUC of about 0.83.

Generated by immunoSEQ multiplex PCR, the TCRdb table keeps only in-frame clones and is missing some. The sample data list about 25,000 clones. Germline assignment: CDR1 GTSNPN and CDR2 SVGIG (reference sequence). The V gene lost 3 bases and the J gene lost 2 bases, with 8 bases spanning the gap. The CDR3 totals 13 residues. In the case of this clone: What it binds is unknown. Read coverage stops 3 residues before the CDR3 terminus; the germline J gene supplies the remainder.

The specimen sequenced was blood buffy coat. V and J are TRBV30 and TRBJ1-5, with D possibly being TRBD1 (6 bases). The source is a woman aged 18-70 years with a cervical HPV16 infection that either progressed to CIN3+ or cleared (not recorded which). The CDR3 spells CAWSRQGNQPQHF. The DNA read from the CDR3 is TGTGCCTGGAGCCGACAGGGCAATCAGCCC.